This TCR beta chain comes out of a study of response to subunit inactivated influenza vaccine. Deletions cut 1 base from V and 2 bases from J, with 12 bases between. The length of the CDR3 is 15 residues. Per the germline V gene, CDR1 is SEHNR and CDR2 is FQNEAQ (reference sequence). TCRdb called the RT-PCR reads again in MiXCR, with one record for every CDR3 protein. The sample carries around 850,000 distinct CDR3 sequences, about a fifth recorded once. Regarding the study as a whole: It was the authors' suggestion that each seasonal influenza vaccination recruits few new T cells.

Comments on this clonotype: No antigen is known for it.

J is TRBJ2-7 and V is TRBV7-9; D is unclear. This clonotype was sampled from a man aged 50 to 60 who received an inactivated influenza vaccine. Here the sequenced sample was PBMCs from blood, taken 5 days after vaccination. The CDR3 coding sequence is TGTGCCAGCAGCTTAGGGGGTAGGCAGGCCTACGAGCAGTACTTC. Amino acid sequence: CASSLGGRQAYEQYF.